Listed here are 27 T cell receptor beta chains from one sample, sequenced in a study of T-cell reconstitution after alpha-beta-depleted transplantation in children. Researchers prepared the TCRbeta library using unique molecular identifiers, the study reports. TCRdb independently ran MiXCR on the PCR reads; one entry per CDR3 protein. The table has roughly 200,000 distinct CDR3 sequences, about 7% seen once. This material consisted of PBMCs, taken before TCRalphabeta/CD19-depleted stem cell transplant. The receptors stem from a boy aged 2 to 9 with acute lymphoblastic leukemia, due to receive a stem cell transplant.

This clonotype came up many times. V and J are TRBV12-3 or TRBV12-4 and TRBJ2-5, with 9 bases aligning to TRBD2. V lost 3 bases and J lost 4; bases outside the gene matches: 18. The CDR3 contains 19 residues. The CDR3 bases are TGTGCCAGCAGTTTCCTCCTGAGTGTGGGCGGGAGGGCTAGAGAGACCCAGTACTTC. Amino acids: CASSFLLSVGGRARETQYF.

Many counts were recorded for this clonotype. The chain carries TRBV5-5 and TRBJ2-7; the D is unclear. The CDR3 extends over 12 amino acids. Trimming left V 3 bases short and J 7 bases short, with 11 bases between. From germline, CDR1 is SGHKS and CDR2 YYEKEE (reference sequence). Here the CDR3 DNA reads TGTGCCAGCAGCTACGCTGGTGGAGAGCAGTACTTC. This sequence encodes CASSYAGGEQYF. Filled out from reference TRBV5-5 and TRBJ2-7, the complete variable domain reads DAGVTQSPTHLIKTRGQQVTLRCSPISGHKSVSWYQQVLGQGPQFIFQYYEKEERGRGNFPDRFSARQFPNYSSELNVNALLLGDSALYLCASSYAGGEQYFGPGTRLTVT.

This rearrangement joins TRBV11-2 to TRBJ1-1; D is undetermined. Germline assignment: CDR1 SGHAT and CDR2 FQNNGV. V shed 0 bases and J shed 1 base, with 12 bases lying between them. CDR3 length: 16 amino acids. CDR3 nucleotide sequence: TGTGCCAGCAGCTTAGAAGCGTTTGCGGGGAACACTGAAGCTTTCTTT. Amino acids: CASSLEAFAGNTEAFF.

This clonotype was observed at least ten times. The rearrangement uses TRBV29-1 and TRBJ1-3, with D tentatively TRBD1 (6 bases). The germline V gene encodes CDR1 SQVTM and CDR2 ANQGSEA. The V end was cut by 8 bases, the J end by 6 bases, with 20 bases between. The CDR3 covers 14 residues. The CDR3 loop is CSSSGAGGENTIYF. The CDR3 coding sequence is TGCAGCTCTTCAGGGGCAGGAGGAGAAAACACCATATATTTT.

This clonotype was seen ten or more times. The chain recombines TRBV14 with TRBJ2-2; 8 bases are a match to TRBD1. This CDR3 is built from 16 residues. Germline trimming cut 2 bases from V and 3 bases from J; bases unmatched to any gene: 5. Germline V gives CDR1 SGHDN, CDR2 FVKESK. CDR3 DNA sequence: TGTGCCAGCAGCCAAAGGACAGGGCTATACACCGGGGAGCTGTTTTTT. Translating it yields CASSQRTGLYTGELFF.

This clonotype occurred many times. This chain uses TRBV5-5 with TRBJ2-3; no clear D gene. Germline V gene lookup returns CDR1 SGHKS and CDR2 YYEKEE (reference sequence). The CDR3 spans 14 residues. The ends were cut back, 4 bases at V and 4 bases at J, with 13 bases in the middle. The CDR3 DNA reads TGTGCCAGCAGCACGTCAGGCCTGCCAGATACGCAGTATTTT. Translating it yields CASSTSGLPDTQYF. The full variable domain, rest sourced from reference TRBV5-5 and TRBJ2-3, is DAGVTQSPTHLIKTRGQQVTLRCSPISGHKSVSWYQQVLGQGPQFIFQYYEKEERGRGNFPDRFSARQFPNYSSELNVNALLLGDSALYLCASSTSGLPDTQYFGPGTRLTVL.

This clonotype occurred many times. The V and J genes are TRBV7-3 and TRBJ2-1; possibly TRBD1 for D (5 bases). Germline assignment: CDR1 SGHTA and CDR2 FQGTGA. The CDR3 sequence is 15 residues long. The V and J ends lost 2 bases and 8 bases respectively, with 16 bases between them. The CDR3 here is CASSLLQGYVHEQFF. CDR3 in DNA: TGTGCCAGCAGCTTACTCCAGGGTTATGTTCATGAGCAGTTCTTC.

In this sample, this clonotype turned up a few times. The genes are TRBV4-3 and TRBJ2-3, with a possible D match to TRBD2 (6 bases). The V gene lost 0 bases and the J gene lost 0 bases, with 10 bases spanning the gap. The CDR3 runs 16 residues. From germline, CDR1 is LGHNA and CDR2 YSLEER. The DNA of the CDR3 is TGCGCCAGCAGCCAAGAGTGGCGGGGAAGCACAGATACGCAGTATTTT. Amino acid sequence: CASSQEWRGSTDTQYF.

The V and J genes are TRBV20-1 and TRBJ2-7; weak D call: TRBD1 (7 bases). The CDR3 runs 15 residues. The germline V gene has CDR1 DFQATT and CDR2 SNEGSKA (reference sequence). Trimming stripped 2 bases from V and 2 bases from J, with 16 bases between. The CDR3 bases are TGCAGTGCTAGACCCGTCGACAGGGAGGCCTACGAGCAGTACTTC. It yields the protein CSARPVDREAYEQYF.

The chain employs TRBV7-2 and TRBJ2-5; D gene ambiguous. Looked up from germline, CDR1 is SGHTA and CDR2 is FQGNSA. The V end was cut by 3 bases, the J end by 2 bases, with 13 bases between. The CDR3 consists of 15 residues. CDR3 coding DNA: TGTGCCAGCAGCTTTCAGGTCGGCGAACAAGAGACCCAGTACTTC. Protein sequence: CASSFQVGEQETQYF.

This clonotype was picked up a small number of times. The chain recombines TRBV12-3 or TRBV12-4 with TRBJ1-4; the match to TRBD1 covers 7 bases. J gave up 2 bases and V 6 bases, and 15 bases lay outside the gene matches. The CDR3 is 18 residues long. The CDR3 here is CASRLRDRRGSTNEKLFF. As DNA, the CDR3 is TGTGCCAGCAGGCTCCGGGACAGACGGGGTTCGACTAATGAAAAACTGTTTTTT.

This clonotype was observed at least ten times. The chain joins TRBV5-1 to TRBJ2-5, with D possibly TRBD2 on 7 matching bases. Germline CDR1 is SGHRS and CDR2 is YFSETQ. The CDR3 sequence is 16 residues long. Trimming pared 3 bases from V and 2 bases from J, leaving 17 bases between. CDR3 nucleotides: TGCGCCAGCAGCTCTGGTTCCGGGGGGCGACAAGAGACCCAGTACTTC. It specifies CASSSGSGGRQETQYF.

This clonotype was found many times. This rearrangement joins TRBV7-9 to TRBJ2-7; 9 nucleotides line up with TRBD1. Germline CDR1 reads SEHNR; CDR2 reads FQNEAQ (reference sequence). The V segment lost 5 bases and the J segment 9 bases; nucleotides outside the gene matches: 8. The CDR3 is 13 residues long. The CDR3 nucleotides are TGTGCCAGCAGCATGGGACAGGGTTATGGGCAGTACTTC. This translates into CASSMGQGYGQYF.

The chain uses TRBV7-9 and TRBJ2-1, with 7 positions matching TRBD2. The J segment lost 0 bases and the V segment lost 1 base, leaving 6 bases of the junction unmatched. CDR3 size: 17 residues. Germline V gives CDR1 SEHNR, CDR2 FQNEAQ (reference sequence). The CDR3 DNA reads TGTGCCAGCAGCTTAGTGGCCGGGAGGAGCTCCTACAATGAGCAGTTCTTC. Amino acid sequence: CASSLVAGRSSYNEQFF.

The sample holds many counts of this clonotype. The V call is TRBV5-1, the J call TRBJ2-7; D unclear. V was shortened by 5 bases and J by 0 bases, with 12 bases between the two germline ends. The CDR3 covers 14 residues. From germline, CDR1 is SGHRS and CDR2 YFSETQ. CDR3 loop: CASRKGILSYEQYF. CDR3 DNA: TGCGCCAGCAGGAAAGGGATTCTCTCCTACGAGCAGTACTTC.

This clonotype was seen a handful of times. This chain connects TRBV27 to TRBJ1-5; the D is unclear. Trimming took off 6 bases at V and 3 bases at J, with 6 bases between the two ends. The CDR3 consists of 12 residues. Germline V lookup: CDR1 MNHEY, CDR2 SMNVEV (reference sequence). DNA for the CDR3: TGTGCCAGCAGCCGCGTCAATCAGCCCCAGCATTTT. Translating gives CASSRVNQPQHF.

This chain connects TRBV5-6 to TRBJ1-5; 8 nucleotides match TRBD1. CDR3 length equals 15 residues. After removal of 2 bases from V and 2 bases from J, the junction contained 3 bases not matched to a gene. The germline gives CDR1 SGHDT, CDR2 YYEEEE. The CDR3 nucleotides are TGTGCCAGCAGCTTTGGACAGGGCCGCAATCAGCCCCAGCATTTT. Its translation: CASSFGQGRNQPQHF.

V usage is TRBV3-1 and J usage is TRBJ1-1; possibly TRBD1 for D (5 bases). Trimming cost V 0 bases and J 4 bases, with 12 bases left between them. Germline V gene sequence: CDR1 LGHDT, CDR2 YNNKEL (reference sequence). CDR3 length: 15 residues. CDR3 bases: TGTGCCAGCAGCCAAGAAACAATACAGGTCACTGAAGCTTTCTTT. Translation: CASSQETIQVTEAFF.

This clonotype has a count of ten or more. The chain has TRBV29-1 and TRBJ1-1; D unclear. Germline lookup yields CDR1 SQVTM and CDR2 ANQGSEA. The CDR3 covers 12 residues. V shed 3 bases and J shed 1 base, with 6 bases lying between them. CDR3 nucleotides: TGCAGCGTTGACGGGTCGAACACTGAAGCTTTCTTT. Its translation: CSVDGSNTEAFF. Drawing the rest from reference TRBV29-1 and TRBJ1-1, the complete variable domain is SAVISQKPSRDICQRGTSLTIQCQVDSQVTMMFWYRQQPGQSLTLIATANQGSEATYESGFVIDKFPISRPNLTFSTLTVSNMSPEDSSIYLCSVDGSNTEAFFGQGTRLTVV.

The chain is built from TRBV28 and TRBJ2-5; 8 bases match TRBD1. Unmatched junction bases numbered 9, after V lost 5 bases and J lost 1 base. This CDR3 spans 16 amino acids. Per the germline V gene, CDR1 is MDHEN and CDR2 is SYDVKM. CDR3 amino acids: CASSLRGTGTQETQYF. The CDR3 DNA reads TGTGCCAGCAGTCTCCGGGGGACAGGAACCCAAGAGACCCAGTACTTC.

A few counts support this clonotype. The rearrangement links TRBV7-8 to TRBJ2-5; the match to TRBD2 covers 11 bases. The V gene end was trimmed by 5 bases and the J gene end by 1 base; junction bases not matched to a gene: 3. This CDR3 is built from 15 residues. Per germline, CDR1 SGHVS and CDR2 FQNEAQ. The CDR3: CASSVSGRAQETQYF. The CDR3 DNA reads TGTGCCAGCAGCGTTAGCGGGAGGGCCCAAGAGACCCAGTACTTC.

The sample holds a few counts of this clonotype. The chain combines TRBV5-6 with TRBJ2-7, with a tentative D call TRBD1 (6 bases). CDR1 is SGHDT, CDR2 YYEEEE, per germline. The CDR3 runs 14 residues. Trimming shortened V by 3 bases and J by 2 bases, and 12 bases separated the two germline ends. CDR3 DNA: TGTGCCAGCAGCTCCAGGAAGGGGGCCTACGAGCAGTACTTC. Translated, it gives CASSSRKGAYEQYF.

In its sample, this clonotype was seen many times. The chain couples TRBV24-1 to TRBJ2-7, with 7 bases lining up with TRBD2. CDR3 length: 16 residues. Losses at the gene ends were 0 bases for V and 0 bases for J; bases not matched to a gene: 4. Germline loops: CDR1 KGHDR, CDR2 SFDVKD. CDR3: CATSDLSRGFSYEQYF. The CDR3 coding sequence is TGTGCCACCAGTGATTTGTCGCGGGGGTTCTCCTACGAGCAGTACTTC.

CDR3 bases: TGTGCCTGGCAGGGGGCCTACGAGCAGTACTTC. Its translation is CAWQGAYEQYF. The V call is TRBV30, the J call TRBJ2-7; 7 bases are shared with TRBD1. The CDR3 contains 11 residues. CDR1 GTSNPN and CDR2 SVGIG come from the germline V gene (reference sequence). J was trimmed by 2 bases and V by 5 bases; bases with no gene match: 0.

This clonotype was picked up many times. The chain links TRBV7-2 to TRBJ2-3; D perhaps matches TRBD2 (7 bases). With 4 bases removed from V and 6 bases from J, the gap between germline ends came to 17 bases. CDR3 length: 15 residues. CDR1 and CDR2 (germline): SGHTA, FQGNSA. The CDR3 here is CASSSLRRGGDTQYF. CDR3 sequence (DNA): TGTGCCAGCAGCTCACTCAGAAGGGGGGGGGATACGCAGTATTTT. Combining the CDR3 with reference TRBV7-2 and TRBJ2-3 gives the whole variable domain GAGVSQSPSNKVTEKGKDVELRCDPISGHTALYWYRQSLGQGLEFLIYFQGNSAPDKSGLPSDRFSAERTGGSVSTLTIQRTQQEDSAVYLCASSSLRRGGDTQYFGPGTRLTVL.

This clonotype was detected only a few times. The chain carries TRBV4-1 and TRBJ1-1; D unresolved. This CDR3 is built from 14 residues. Germline values: CDR1 MGHRA, CDR2 YSYEKL. Trimming removed 3 bases from V and 0 bases from J, with 8 bases in between. The DNA for the CDR3 is TGCGCCAGCAGCCAGGGTCCGATGAACACTGAAGCTTTCTTT. This codes for CASSQGPMNTEAFF.

This clonotype was counted at least ten times. The chain recombines TRBV28 with TRBJ2-3; D possibly corresponds to TRBD2 (5 bases). V was shortened by 5 bases and J by 5 bases, with 14 bases between the two germline ends. The CDR3 length is 14 residues. Germline V CDR1 and CDR2: MDHEN, SYDVKM. The CDR3 region is CASSPLRGKDTQYF. The DNA of the CDR3 is TGTGCCAGCAGTCCACTTCGAGGGAAAGATACGCAGTATTTT.